What follows are 21 T cell receptor beta chains derived from one specimen sequenced in a study of T-cell reconstitution after alpha-beta-depleted transplantation in children. It was with unique molecular identifiers that the TCRbeta library was prepared. TCRdb processed the PCR reads anew with MiXCR; each CDR3 protein has one entry. The table records some 640,000 distinct CDR3 sequences, over 15% of them present only once. The source material was PBMCs from the stem cell graft donor, sampled from the stem cell graft. The receptor set was obtained from a human donor who donated a stem cell graft to a child with acute myeloid leukemia.

In this sample, this clonotype turned up many times. This chain links TRBV20-1 with TRBJ1-5; D unresolved. This CDR3 contains 16 residues. CDR1 DFQATT and CDR2 SNEGSKA come from the germline V gene (reference sequence). Trimming took off 5 bases at V and 3 bases at J, with 20 bases between the two ends. CDR3 nucleotide sequence: TGCAGTGCTGCCCCTACAGACATTCCGTACAATCAGCCCCAGCATTTT. This encodes CSAAPTDIPYNQPQHF.

This clonotype occurred many times. V and J are TRBV20-1 and TRBJ2-5, with 8 positions matching TRBD2. Germline V gene data show CDR1 as DFQATT and CDR2 as SNEGSKA (reference sequence). The CDR3 is 14 residues long. V shed 2 bases, J shed 4 bases, and the junction held 6 bases outside the gene matches. The CDR3 DNA sequence: TGCAGTGCTAGACCGGGCGGGGGGTTAGAGACCCAGTACTTC. Its protein product is CSARPGGGLETQYF.

As regards this clonotype: Being one base from a much bigger clone, this may be a read error. V is TRBV12-3 or TRBV12-4 and J is TRBJ2-2; TRBD2 is a possible D gene (6 bases). The CDR3 spans 18 residues. DNA for the CDR3: TGTACCAGCAGTTACGGGGGACTCGGACTTGGGGTCACCGGGGAGCTGTTTTTT. Amino acids: CTSSYGGLGLGVTGELFF.

This clonotype has a handful of counts. The rearrangement links TRBV11-1 to TRBJ2-1; 12 nucleotides line up with TRBD2. The CDR3 extends over 19 amino acids. Germline V gives CDR1 SGHAT, CDR2 FQDESV (reference sequence). V was clipped by 4 bases and J by 1 base; unmatched bases: 11. CDR3 sequence reads: CASSSSTSGGPTSYNEQFF. CDR3 bases: TGTGCCAGCAGCTCGTCGACTAGCGGGGGCCCCACATCCTACAATGAGCAGTTCTTC.

The chain couples TRBV6-5 to TRBJ1-1; TRBD1 might be the D (5 bases). The CDR3 contains 16 residues. The V and J ends lost 0 bases and 0 bases respectively, with 11 bases between them. Germline V gene data show CDR1 as MNHEY and CDR2 as SVGAGI. The CDR3 sequence is CASSYSLEQVNTEAFF. In nucleotides, the CDR3 is TGTGCCAGCAGTTACTCGTTAGAACAGGTGAACACTGAAGCTTTCTTT.

This sequence joins TRBV15 and TRBJ2-1, with D perhaps given as TRBD1 or TRBD2 (6 bases each). The germline V and J ends were trimmed by 3 bases and 4 bases, with 13 bases remaining between them. The CDR3 is 15 amino acids. CDR1 is LNHNV and CDR2 is YYDKDF in the germline V gene (reference sequence). CDR3 region: CATSSRGGLYNEQFF. The CDR3 coding sequence is TGTGCCACCAGCAGCCGAGGGGGGCTTTACAATGAGCAGTTCTTC.

This rearrangement joins TRBV28 to TRBJ1-2, with D possibly TRBD1 on 5 matching bases. The CDR3 is made up of 15 amino acids. V was shortened by 6 bases and J by 4 bases, with 18 bases between the two germline ends. Germline lookup yields CDR1 MDHEN and CDR2 SYDVKM. The CDR3 sequence: CASRRTTGAAYGYTF. CDR3 sequence (DNA): TGTGCCAGCAGGAGAACGACCGGGGCCGCCTATGGCTACACCTTC.

This clonotype has ten or more counts. The rearrangement links TRBV15 to TRBJ2-1, with 8 bases matching TRBD2. This CDR3 is 15 amino acids long. Germline V gene sequence: CDR1 LNHNV, CDR2 YYDKDF (reference sequence). J lost 6 bases, V lost 6 bases, and 10 bases had no gene match. The chain's CDR3 is CATRPLAAQLNEQFF. In DNA form, the CDR3 reads TGTGCCACCAGGCCACTAGCGGCCCAACTCAATGAGCAGTTCTTC.

This clonotype was detected a few times. CDR3: CASSPGHPSNTGELFF. In nucleotides, the CDR3 is TGTGCCAGCAGTCCGGGACACCCTTCGAACACCGGGGAGCTGTTTTTT. This chain uses TRBV12-3 or TRBV12-4 with TRBJ2-2; a weak D match, TRBD1 (6 bases). Trimming shortened V by 5 bases and J by 0 bases, and 13 bases separated the two germline ends. There are 16 residues in the CDR3.

This clonotype was picked up many times. CDR3 residues: CASSIAGQGNEQFF. The CDR3 nucleotides are TGTGCCAGCAGCATAGCGGGGCAGGGTAATGAGCAGTTCTTC. V and J are TRBV12-3 or TRBV12-4 and TRBJ2-1; 8 bases are shared with TRBD2. This CDR3 contains 14 residues. The V gene end was trimmed by 6 bases and the J gene end by 7 bases; junction bases not matched to a gene: 8.

A word on this clonotype: One end of the junction does not line up with germline, which may come from a read error. This chain uses TRBV3-1 with TRBJ2-3; no reliable D call. The CDR3 length is 13 residues. Per germline, CDR1 LGHDT and CDR2 YNNKEL (reference sequence). CDR3 amino acids: CASSQEGILKKHF. CDR3 DNA sequence: TGTGCCAGCAGCCAAGAAGGGATCCTGAAGAAACACTTT.

The gene calls are TRBV20-1 and TRBJ2-3; 9 positions agree with TRBD2. This CDR3 has 14 residues. Germline loops: CDR1 DFQATT, CDR2 SNEGSKA (reference sequence). J lost 2 bases, V lost 6 bases, and 6 bases had no gene match. The CDR3 region has the DNA TGCAGTGCCCCGAGCGGGGGGAACACAGATACGCAGTATTTT. Protein product: CSAPSGGNTDTQYF.

In its sample, this clonotype was seen many times. The rearrangement uses TRBV6-5 and TRBJ1-4; TRBD1 agrees at 7 bases. CDR1 is MNHEY, CDR2 SVGAGI, per germline. This CDR3 comprises 14 residues. The V and J ends lost 3 bases and 11 bases, in that order; junction bases with no gene match: 9. The CDR3: CASSYGQGRGKLFF. In DNA, the CDR3 is TGTGCCAGCAGTTATGGGCAGGGCAGGGGGAAACTGTTTTTT.

This clonotype was detected ten times or more. This sequence joins TRBV30 and TRBJ1-1; 10 bases are a match to TRBD1. The CDR3 loop spans 15 amino acids. V trimming: 3 bases; J trimming: 8 bases; junction bases outside the gene matches: 12. Germline CDR1 GTSNPN, CDR2 SVGIG (reference sequence). This CDR3 reads CAWSAKSTGGYEAFF. CDR3 DNA: TGTGCCTGGAGCGCCAAGTCGACAGGGGGCTACGAAGCTTTCTTT.

This clonotype was found many times. This sequence joins TRBV20-1 and TRBJ1-4, with D possibly being TRBD1 (5 bases). The germline gives CDR1 DFQATT, CDR2 SNEGSKA (reference sequence). This CDR3 is built from 16 residues. V lost 0 bases to trimming and J lost 7 bases, with 18 bases between them. CDR3 sequence reads: CSAREGTRAAIEKLFF. CDR3 in DNA: TGCAGTGCTAGAGAAGGGACTAGGGCCGCGATTGAAAAACTGTTTTTT.

The chain joins TRBV7-8 to TRBJ2-2; D is undetermined. CDR1 and CDR2 (germline): SGHVS, FQNEAQ. The ends were cut back, 7 bases at V and 7 bases at J, with 7 bases in the middle. This CDR3 comprises 11 residues. The CDR3 loop is CASTTSGELFF. The CDR3 DNA follows: TGTGCCAGCACCACCAGCGGGGAGCTGTTTTTT.

The chain links TRBV7-2 to TRBJ2-7; TRBD1 aligns across 10 bases. J was trimmed by 6 bases and V by 5 bases; bases with no gene match: 10. Germline V CDR1 and CDR2: SGHTA, FQGNSA. CDR3 length equals 15 residues. The CDR3 nucleotides read TGTGCCAGCAGCATCCTGACAGGGGGCTATAGCGAGCAGTACTTC. Translating gives CASSILTGGYSEQYF.

This clonotype came up many times. CDR3 nucleotide sequence: TGTGCCAGCAGTTTCACCGATACGGATGAGCAGTTCTTC. This translates into CASSFTDTDEQFF. This rearrangement joins TRBV12-3 or TRBV12-4 to TRBJ2-1; D is undetermined. Deletions cut 3 bases from V and 8 bases from J, with 11 bases between. This CDR3 is 13 amino acids long.

The chain couples TRBV9 to TRBJ2-2; weak D call: TRBD1 (8 bases). With 0 bases removed from V and 5 bases from J, the gap between germline ends came to 14 bases. The CDR3 totals 16 residues. Germline values: CDR1 SGDLS, CDR2 YYNGEE. The CDR3 sequence: CASSVEVQGGTGELFF. Written as DNA, the CDR3 is TGTGCCAGCAGCGTAGAGGTACAGGGGGGGACCGGGGAGCTGTTTTTT.

This clonotype showed up just a few times. This chain joins TRBV30 and TRBJ1-5; D is unresolved. Germline loops: CDR1 GTSNPN, CDR2 SVGIG (reference sequence). V lost 1 base and J lost 3, with 10 bases in between. This CDR3 comprises 14 residues. CDR3 nucleotide sequence: TGTGCCTGGAGTGACAGCAGCTACAATCAGCCCCAGCATTTT. Its protein product is CAWSDSSYNQPQHF.

This clonotype was counted many times. The chain employs TRBV29-1 and TRBJ1-5, with TRBD1 matching over 8 bases. The V and J ends lost 4 bases and 3 bases, in that order; junction bases with no gene match: 5. The CDR3 is 14 residues long. Looked up from germline, CDR1 is SQVTM and CDR2 is ANQGSEA. The CDR3 loop reads CSVAGTGLNQPQHF. For the CDR3, the DNA is TGCAGCGTTGCCGGGACAGGCCTCAATCAGCCCCAGCATTTT.